This TCR beta chain was profiled in a study of breast tumors, draining lymph nodes, adjacent tissues. Germline CDR1 SGHNT, CDR2 YYREEE (reference sequence). The CDR3 is 14 amino acids. Samples came from axillary lymph nodes draining the breast cancer. This clonotype was seen more than once but under ten times. Since a much larger clone is just one base distant, this may be a read error. One entry per CDR3 protein results from TCRdb running MiXCR on the multiplex PCR reads. The top ten hold 8.1% of the sample, which has approximately 88,000 distinct CDR3 sequences, approximately 31% seen once. This chain joins TRBV5-4 and TRBJ1-4; no definite D call. The sequencing input was axillary lymph node tissue. The receptor's source is a female donor with breast cancer. Some clones in this sample may be carry-over from other donors' samples. CDR3 bases: TGTGCCAGCAGCTTAGACCCCTCTAATGAAGAACTGTTTTTT. Amino acid sequence: CASSLDPSNEELFF.